This T cell receptor (beta chain) was sequenced in a study of T cells after yellow fever vaccination. Study summary: Libraries from low-cell-number fractions were prepared with the SMART-Seq v4 Ultra Low Input RNA kit.

Study-wide results and caveats: Although the secondary response was weaker, it peaked faster, at day 5 versus 15. FACS-sorted repertoires might harbor abundant contaminating clonotypes from the bulk population.

V lost 3 bases and J lost 4, with 7 bases in between. CDR1 and CDR2 from the germline V gene are SGHTA and FQGNSA. This CDR3 is built from 13 residues. Template-switching 5'RACE yielded the TCR cDNA; a universal primer site and UMIs were added in the process. TCRdb reanalysed the 5' RACE reads using MiXCR and keeps one entry per CDR3 protein. This sample has some 320,000 distinct CDR3 sequences, with approximately 9% found just once. This clonotype appeared a few times. Its antigen remains unknown. V and J are TRBV7-2 and TRBJ2-1; either TRBD1 or TRBD2 may supply D (5 bases each). The input for sequencing was PBMCs, taken on the day of the first yellow fever vaccination. The receptor was derived from a man between 18 and 35 years old who received the YFV17D yellow fever vaccine. DNA for the CDR3: TGTGCCAGCAGCTTTGAGGGGTACAATGAGCAGTTCTTC. Translating gives CASSFEGYNEQFF.